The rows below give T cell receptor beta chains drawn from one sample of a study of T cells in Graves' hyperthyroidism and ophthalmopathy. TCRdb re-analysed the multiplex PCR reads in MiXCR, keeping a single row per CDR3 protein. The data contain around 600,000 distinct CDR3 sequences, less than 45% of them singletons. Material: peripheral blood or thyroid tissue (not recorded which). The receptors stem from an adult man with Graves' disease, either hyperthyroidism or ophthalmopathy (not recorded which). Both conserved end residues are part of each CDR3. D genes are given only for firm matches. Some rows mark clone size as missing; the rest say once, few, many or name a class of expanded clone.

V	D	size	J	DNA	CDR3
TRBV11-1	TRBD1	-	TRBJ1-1	TGTGCCAGCATCGATCGACAGGGGAACGAAGCTTTCTTT	CASIDRQGNEAFF
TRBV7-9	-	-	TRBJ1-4	TGTGCCAGCAGCTTGGGGGGTTGGACTGAAAAACTGTTTTTT	CASSLGGWTEKLFF
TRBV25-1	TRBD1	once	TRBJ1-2	TGTGCCCTCACAGGGGGCGATGATGGCTACACCTTC	CALTGGDDGYTF
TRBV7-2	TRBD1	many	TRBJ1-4	TGTGCCAGCAGCGAAAGACAGGGTACAAAACTGTTTTTT	CASSERQGTKLFF
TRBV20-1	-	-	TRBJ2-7	TGCAGTGCTTACAGGGCGCAGCCCTCCTACGAGCAGGACTTC	CSAYRAQPSYEQDF
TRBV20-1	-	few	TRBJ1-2	TGCAGTGCCGTTCCGCCTAACTATGGCTACACCTTC	CSAVPPNYGYTF
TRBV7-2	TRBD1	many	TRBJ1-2	TGTGCCAGCAGCTTTACCGGGACAGGGTTTAACTATGGCTACACCTTC	CASSFTGTGFNYGYTF
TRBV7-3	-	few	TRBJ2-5	TGTGCCAGCAGCCCGGATGGCCAAGGGGGTGAGACCCAGTACTTC	CASSPDGQGGETQYF
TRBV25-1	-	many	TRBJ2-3	TGTGCCAGCAGTGAACTCACAGATACGCAGTATTTT	CASSELTDTQYF
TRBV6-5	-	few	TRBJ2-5	TGTGCCAGCAGTTACTCTATCAGGGGACAAGAGACCCAGTACTTC	CASSYSIRGQETQYF
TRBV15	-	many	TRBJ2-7	TGTGCCACCAGCAGATCGGGGGTTGATGGCTTCTACGAGCAGTACTTC	CATSRSGVDGFYEQYF
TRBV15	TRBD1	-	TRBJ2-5	TGTGCCACCAGCAGAGAGGGGGACAGGGCTATGGCCCAGTACTTC	CATSREGDRAMAQYF
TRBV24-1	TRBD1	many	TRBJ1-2	TGTGCCACCAGTGACGCACAGGGGGCTGCTAACTATGGCTACACCTTC	CATSDAQGAANYGYTF
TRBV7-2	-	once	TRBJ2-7	TGTGCCAGCAGCTTGTTATCGCCGCGGGAAGACGAGCAGTACTTC	CASSLLSPREDEQYF
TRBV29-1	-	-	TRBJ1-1	TGCAGCGTTGAAAGGGAAGGTTCCACTGAAGCTTTCTTT	CSVEREGSTEAFF
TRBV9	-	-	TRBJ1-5	TGTGCCAGCAGCCAAGCGACAGGGCCCCAGCATTTT	CASSQATGPQHF
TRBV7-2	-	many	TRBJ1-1	TGTGCCAGCAAACAGGGAACGTACACTGAAGCTTTCTTT	CASKQGTYTEAFF
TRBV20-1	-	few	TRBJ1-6	TGCAGTGCTTCATTCGATCAGGAACCCTATAATTCACCCCTCCACTTT	CSASFDQEPYNSPLHF
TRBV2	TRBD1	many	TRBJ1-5	TGTGCCAGCAGTTCCGGGACAGGTCGTATGCCCCAGCATTTT	CASSSGTGRMPQHF
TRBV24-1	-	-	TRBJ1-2	TGTGCCAGCAGTGCGGTTGGGGCTGGCTACACCTTC	CASSAVGAGYTF
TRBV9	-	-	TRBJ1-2	TGTGCCAGCAGCGTGGGGTATGGCGGCTACACCTTC	CASSVGYGGYTF
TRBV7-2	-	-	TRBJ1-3	TGTGCCAGCAGCTTAAATGCCGGGGGGTCTGGAAACACCATATATTTT	CASSLNAGGSGNTIYF
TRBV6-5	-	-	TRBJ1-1	TGTGCCATCAGTTACGACCTTGAAGCTTTCTTT	CAISYDLEAFF
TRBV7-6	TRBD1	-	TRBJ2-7	TGTGCCAGCAGTCTCGGCGGACAGGTGTACTTC	CASSLGGQVYF
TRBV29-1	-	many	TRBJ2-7	TGCAGCGTTGATATAAGGGGCAGCTACGAGCAGTACTTC	CSVDIRGSYEQYF
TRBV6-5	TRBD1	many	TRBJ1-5	TGTGCCAGCAGCAGGAAACAGGGGCGCAATCAGCCCCAGCATTTT	CASSRKQGRNQPQHF
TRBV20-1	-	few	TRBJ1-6	TGCAGTGACTCGGTGGGGAATTCACCCCTCCACTTT	CSDSVGNSPLHF
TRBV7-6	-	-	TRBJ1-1	TGTGCCAGCAGCTTAGCTGAGGTAAGGAACACTGAAGCTTTCTTT	CASSLAEVRNTEAFF